The TCR beta chain under discussion was sequenced for a study of OX40 agonist ivuxolimab in advanced cancers. Overall study: The treatment was a fully human IgG2 OX40 agonist, ivuxolimab. Past anti-PD-1, anti-PD-L1 or anti-CTLA-4 therapy was accepted, and roughly 37% had received some.

Overall study findings and caveats: Partial responders dosed at 0.1-3.0 mg/kg displayed clonal expansion ranking among the lowest.

Method: immunoSEQ multiplex PCR; TCRdb's copy keeps in-frame clones and lacks some. Of approximately 57,000 clones listed, roughly 90% were seen once; the top ten hold over 8.5%. Concerning this clone: Its matching antigen is unknown.

CDR1 and CDR2 from the germline V gene are MNHEY and SMNVEV (reference sequence). The CDR3 is 14 amino acids. V was shortened by 5 bases and J by 3 bases, with 13 bases between the two germline ends. The rearrangement joins TRBV27 to TRBJ1-1; D ambiguous. This TCR derives from an adult with an advanced solid tumor such as melanoma, head and neck, liver or kidney cancer. Sequenced here: CD4+ or CD8+ T cells sorted from blood, sampled in a trial of the OX40 agonist ivuxolimab. The CDR3: CASSIWGGHTEAFF. The CDR3 nucleotides read TGTGCCAGCAGTATATGGGGTGGACACACTGAAGCTTTCTTT.